A selection of T cell receptor beta chains follows, all from one sample in a study of shared clonotypes between healthy human individuals. Some clones are missing from TCRdb's copy, which holds only in-frame ones; the method was immunoSEQ multiplex PCR. The repertoire holds some 680,000 clones, 73% seen once, with around 2% in the top ten. Sequencing was done on a sample of memory CD4+ T cells sorted from blood. These TCRs come from a woman in her 30s in good health. The CDR3 runs from the conserved cysteine through the conserved F or W. Fields, in order: V gene, clone size, J gene, D gene, CDR3 protein, CDR3 DNA. A D gene is named only where the DNA matches it firmly. For some rows the clone size is stated as once, few or many, or as a class when expanded; others skip it.

V gene: TRBV2; clone size: -; J gene: TRBJ2-1; D gene: -; CDR3 protein: CASSDGGFGQYNEQFF; CDR3 DNA: TGTGCCAGCAGTGATGGGGGGTTCGGCCAATACAATGAGCAGTTCTTC
V gene: TRBV5-8; clone size: -; J gene: TRBJ2-1; D gene: -; CDR3 protein: CASRGSGRGNEQFF; CDR3 DNA: TGTGCCAGCAGAGGTAGCGGTAGGGGCAATGAGCAGTTCTTC
V gene: TRBV5-5; clone size: -; J gene: TRBJ1-3; D gene: -; CDR3 protein: CASSLEQAGNTIYF; CDR3 DNA: TGTGCCAGCAGCTTGGAACAGGCTGGAAACACCATATATTTT
V gene: TRBV5-1; clone size: -; J gene: TRBJ2-7; D gene: TRBD1; CDR3 protein: CASSLASGTGIYEQYF; CDR3 DNA: TGCGCCAGCAGCTTAGCCTCCGGGACAGGGATTTACGAGCAGTACTTC
V gene: TRBV30; clone size: -; J gene: TRBJ2-7; D gene: TRBD2; CDR3 protein: CAWRPGTSFHEQYF; CDR3 DNA: TGTGCCTGGAGACCCGGGACTAGCTTCCACGAGCAGTACTTC
V gene: TRBV21-1; clone size: -; J gene: TRBJ2-7; D gene: -; CDR3 protein: CASSKRGQEITYEQYF; CDR3 DNA: TGTGCCAGCAGCAAAAGGGGACAGGAAATAACCTACGAGCAGTACTTC
V gene: TRBV28; clone size: -; J gene: TRBJ1-3; D gene: -; CDR3 protein: CASSEDGSSGNTIYF; CDR3 DNA: TGTGCCAGCAGTGAAGACGGGAGTTCTGGAAACACCATATATTTT
V gene: TRBV5-1; clone size: few; J gene: TRBJ2-7; D gene: TRBD1; CDR3 protein: CASSPGTDFLEQYF; CDR3 DNA: TGCGCCAGCAGCCCCGGGACAGATTTTTTGGAGCAGTACTTC
V gene: TRBV6-6; clone size: few; J gene: TRBJ2-7; D gene: -; CDR3 protein: CASSYLGPRVTYEQYF; CDR3 DNA: TGTGCCAGCAGTTACCTTGGCCCACGGGTCACCTACGAGCAGTACTTC
V gene: TRBV30; clone size: once; J gene: TRBJ1-1; D gene: -; CDR3 protein: CAWSVRGGKNTEAFF; CDR3 DNA: TGTGCCTGGAGTGTACGAGGCGGAAAGAACACTGAAGCTTTCTTT
V gene: TRBV29-1; clone size: once; J gene: TRBJ2-3; D gene: TRBD2; CDR3 protein: CSVDRLAGGPPTQYF; CDR3 DNA: TGCAGCGTTGACCGACTAGCGGGAGGGCCCCCTACGCAGTATTTT
V gene: TRBV5-6; clone size: -; J gene: TRBJ2-2; D gene: TRBD1; CDR3 protein: CASSLEGGYTGELFF; CDR3 DNA: TGTGCCAGCAGCTTGGAAGGGGGCTACACCGGGGAGCTGTTTTTT
V gene: TRBV28; clone size: -; J gene: TRBJ2-1; D gene: -; CDR3 protein: CASTVGRHNNEQFF; CDR3 DNA: TGTGCCAGCACTGTCGGGAGACACAACAATGAGCAGTTCTTC
V gene: TRBV5-1; clone size: -; J gene: TRBJ2-1; D gene: TRBD2; CDR3 protein: CASSLALAGGGNEQFF; CDR3 DNA: TGCGCCAGCAGCTTGGCGCTAGCGGGGGGCGGGAATGAGCAGTTCTTC
V gene: TRBV5-1; clone size: -; J gene: TRBJ2-5; D gene: -; CDR3 protein: CASSLFSSQETQYF; CDR3 DNA: TGCGCCAGCAGCTTGTTCTCTAGCCAAGAGACCCAGTACTTC
V gene: TRBV19; clone size: -; J gene: TRBJ2-4; D gene: -; CDR3 protein: CASSSRGEWGNIQYF; CDR3 DNA: TGTGCCAGTAGTTCCCGAGGGGAATGGGGAAACATTCAGTACTTC
V gene: TRBV28; clone size: once; J gene: TRBJ2-5; D gene: -; CDR3 protein: CASSISAEETQYF; CDR3 DNA: TGTGCCAGCAGTATTAGCGCCGAAGAGACCCAGTACTTC
V gene: TRBV18; clone size: -; J gene: TRBJ1-1; D gene: -; CDR3 protein: CASSLEETNTEAFF; CDR3 DNA: TGTGCCAGCTCACTCGAAGAGACGAACACTGAAGCTTTCTTT
V gene: TRBV7-2; clone size: few; J gene: TRBJ2-6; D gene: -; CDR3 protein: CASSLAPGVSANVLTF; CDR3 DNA: TGTGCCAGCAGCTTAGCGCCAGGAGTTAGCGCCAACGTCCTGACTTTC
V gene: TRBV2; clone size: -; J gene: TRBJ2-2; D gene: -; CDR3 protein: CASSHGRSGELFF; CDR3 DNA: TGTGCCAGCAGTCACGGACGGTCCGGGGAGCTGTTTTTT
V gene: TRBV5-1; clone size: -; J gene: TRBJ2-7; D gene: -; CDR3 protein: CASSPDWGEMYF; CDR3 DNA: TGCGCCAGCAGCCCGGACTGGGGGGAGATGTACTTC
V gene: TRBV19; clone size: few; J gene: TRBJ2-1; D gene: TRBD2; CDR3 protein: CASSSGTSGYNEQFF; CDR3 DNA: TGTGCCAGCAGTTCCGGGACTAGCGGCTACAATGAGCAGTTCTTC
V gene: TRBV7-9; clone size: many; J gene: TRBJ2-7; D gene: -; CDR3 protein: CASSLGPSSYEQYF; CDR3 DNA: TGTGCCAGCAGCTTAGGACCGAGCTCCTACGAGCAGTACTTC
V gene: TRBV7-3; clone size: once; J gene: TRBJ2-2; D gene: TRBD1; CDR3 protein: CASSPTTGWNTGELFF; CDR3 DNA: TGTGCCAGCAGCCCTACGACAGGGTGGAACACCGGGGAGCTGTTTTTT
V gene: TRBV6-4; clone size: -; J gene: TRBJ2-1; D gene: TRBD1; CDR3 protein: CASSDLTGGKGDEQFF; CDR3 DNA: TGTGCCAGCAGTGACTTGACAGGGGGCAAGGGGGATGAGCAGTTCTTC
V gene: TRBV5-1; clone size: -; J gene: TRBJ2-1; D gene: TRBD2; CDR3 protein: CASSAPKRETGDEQFF; CDR3 DNA: TGCGCCAGCAGCGCGCCCAAGCGGGAGACGGGGGATGAGCAGTTCTTC
V gene: TRBV11-2; clone size: -; J gene: TRBJ1-1; D gene: -; CDR3 protein: CASSPEAGTEAFF; CDR3 DNA: TGTGCCAGCAGCCCCGAGGCGGGGACTGAAGCTTTCTTT
V gene: TRBV7-7; clone size: -; J gene: TRBJ2-2; D gene: TRBD1; CDR3 protein: CATRGNEDTGELFF; CDR3 DNA: TGTGCCACCAGGGGGAATGAGGACACCGGGGAGCTGTTTTTT
V gene: TRBV28; clone size: -; J gene: TRBJ2-3; D gene: TRBD2; CDR3 protein: CASGTSGTGVDTQYF; CDR3 DNA: TGTGCCAGCGGGACTAGCGGGACCGGAGTGGATACGCAGTATTTT
V gene: TRBV2; clone size: few; J gene: TRBJ2-6; D gene: -; CDR3 protein: CASRGMSGANVLTF; CDR3 DNA: TGTGCCAGCAGAGGTATGTCTGGGGCCAACGTCCTGACTTTC
V gene: TRBV7-2; clone size: once; J gene: TRBJ1-1; D gene: -; CDR3 protein: CASSPFRSTEAFF; CDR3 DNA: TGTGCCAGCAGCCCATTCAGAAGTACTGAAGCTTTCTTT
V gene: TRBV10-2; clone size: -; J gene: TRBJ1-5; D gene: -; CDR3 protein: CASRVGSNQPQHF; CDR3 DNA: TGCGCCAGCAGGGTGGGTTCCAATCAGCCCCAGCATTTT
V gene: TRBV11-2; clone size: -; J gene: TRBJ1-1; D gene: -; CDR3 protein: CASSLGRGRDKNTEAFF; CDR3 DNA: TGTGCCAGCAGCTTAGGTAGAGGCCGGGACAAGAACACTGAAGCTTTCTTT
V gene: TRBV25-1; clone size: -; J gene: TRBJ1-1; D gene: -; CDR3 protein: CASSLSSMNTEAFF; CDR3 DNA: TGTGCCAGCAGCCTGTCGTCAATGAACACTGAAGCTTTCTTT
V gene: TRBV7-8; clone size: once; J gene: TRBJ2-7; D gene: TRBD2; CDR3 protein: CASSLTSAGQSYEQYF; CDR3 DNA: TGTGCCAGCAGCTTGACTAGCGCTGGGCAATCCTACGAGCAGTACTTC
V gene: TRBV29-1; clone size: few; J gene: TRBJ1-4; D gene: -; CDR3 protein: CSVGAQGTNEKLFF; CDR3 DNA: TGCAGCGTTGGGGCTCAGGGAACTAATGAAAAACTGTTTTTT
V gene: TRBV28; clone size: -; J gene: TRBJ2-7; D gene: -; CDR3 protein: CATPPTGTYEQYF; CDR3 DNA: TGTGCCACCCCGCCCACAGGGACCTACGAGCAGTACTTC
V gene: TRBV5-4; clone size: -; J gene: TRBJ2-3; D gene: TRBD2; CDR3 protein: CASSPGTTKANRATDTQYF; CDR3 DNA: TGTGCCAGCAGCCCCGGGACTACCAAGGCAAACCGCGCCACAGATACGCAGTATTTT
V gene: TRBV6-1; clone size: once; J gene: TRBJ1-5; D gene: -; CDR3 protein: CASRTGSYSNQPQHF; CDR3 DNA: TGTGCCAGCAGGACAGGATCCTATAGCAATCAGCCCCAGCATTTT
V gene: TRBV28; clone size: -; J gene: TRBJ1-2; D gene: TRBD1; CDR3 protein: CASSIPGTALGGYTF; CDR3 DNA: TGTGCCAGCAGTATCCCCGGGACAGCTTTAGGGGGCTACACCTTC
V gene: TRBV6-4; clone size: -; J gene: TRBJ2-3; D gene: -; CDR3 protein: CASSDGQETDTQYF; CDR3 DNA: TGTGCCAGCAGTGACGGGCAGGAAACAGATACGCAGTATTTT
V gene: TRBV5-1; clone size: -; J gene: TRBJ1-2; D gene: -; CDR3 protein: CASSFAGNYGYTF; CDR3 DNA: TGCGCCAGCAGCTTCGCTGGCAACTATGGCTACACCTTC
V gene: TRBV10-2; clone size: -; J gene: TRBJ2-5; D gene: TRBD2; CDR3 protein: CASRLAGQETQYF; CDR3 DNA: TGCGCCAGCCGGCTAGCGGGCCAAGAGACCCAGTACTTC
V gene: TRBV5-1; clone size: -; J gene: TRBJ1-5; D gene: -; CDR3 protein: CASSLGPQSNQPQHF; CDR3 DNA: TGCGCCAGCAGCTTGGGACCTCAGAGCAATCAGCCCCAGCATTTT
V gene: TRBV28; clone size: -; J gene: TRBJ1-1; D gene: -; CDR3 protein: CASRPFWGESTEAFF; CDR3 DNA: TGTGCCAGCAGGCCATTTTGGGGGGAGAGTACTGAAGCTTTCTTT
V gene: TRBV6-5; clone size: -; J gene: TRBJ1-2; D gene: TRBD1; CDR3 protein: CASSTGTGGYGYTF; CDR3 DNA: TGTGCCAGCAGTACCGGGACAGGGGGCTATGGCTACACCTTC